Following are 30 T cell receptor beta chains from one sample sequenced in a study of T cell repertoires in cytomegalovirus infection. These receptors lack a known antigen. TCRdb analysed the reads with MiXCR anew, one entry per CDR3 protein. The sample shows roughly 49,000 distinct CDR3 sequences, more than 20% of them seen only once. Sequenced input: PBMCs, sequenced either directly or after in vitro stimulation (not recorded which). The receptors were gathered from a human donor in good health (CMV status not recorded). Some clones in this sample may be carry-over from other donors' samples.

The CDR3 DNA sequence: TGTGCCAGCAGCTTAGCGTACGGGAGGGTAGGGAATGAGCAGTTCTTC. Protein product: CASSLAYGRVGNEQFF. The V call is TRBV7-9, the J call TRBJ2-1; 8 nucleotides agree with TRBD2. The V gene end was trimmed by 0 bases and the J gene end by 7 bases; junction bases not matched to a gene: 8. This CDR3 has 16 residues. CDR1 and CDR2 (germline): SEHNR, FQNEAQ (reference sequence). The full variable domain, rest sourced from reference TRBV7-9 and TRBJ2-1, is DTGVSQNPRHKITKRGQNVTFRCDPISEHNRLYWYRQTLGQGPEFLTYFQNEAQLEKSRLLSDRFSAERPKGSFSTLEIQRTEQGDSAMYLCASSLAYGRVGNEQFFGPGTRLTVL.

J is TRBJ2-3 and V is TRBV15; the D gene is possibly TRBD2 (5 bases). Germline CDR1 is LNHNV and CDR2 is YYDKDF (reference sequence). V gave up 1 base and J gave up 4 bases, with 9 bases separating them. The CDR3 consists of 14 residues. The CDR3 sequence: CATSRGGSPDTQYF. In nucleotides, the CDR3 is TGTGCCACCAGCAGAGGCGGGTCCCCAGATACGCAGTATTTT.

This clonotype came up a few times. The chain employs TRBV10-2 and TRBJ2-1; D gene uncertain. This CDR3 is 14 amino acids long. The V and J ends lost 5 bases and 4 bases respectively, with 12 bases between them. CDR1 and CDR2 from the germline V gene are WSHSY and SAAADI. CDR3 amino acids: CASSRETPYNEQFF. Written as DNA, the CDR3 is TGCGCCAGCAGTCGAGAGACACCATACAATGAGCAGTTCTTC.

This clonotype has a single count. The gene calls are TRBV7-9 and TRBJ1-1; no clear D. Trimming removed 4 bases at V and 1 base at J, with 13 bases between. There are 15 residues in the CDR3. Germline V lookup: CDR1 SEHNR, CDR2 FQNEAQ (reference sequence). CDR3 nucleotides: TGTGCCAGCAGCTCCCAATTTCGACGGAACACTGAAGCTTTCTTT. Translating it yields CASSSQFRRNTEAFF.

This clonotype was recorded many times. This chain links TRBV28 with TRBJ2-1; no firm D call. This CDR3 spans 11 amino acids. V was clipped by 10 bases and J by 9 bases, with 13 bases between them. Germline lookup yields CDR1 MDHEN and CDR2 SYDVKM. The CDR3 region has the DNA TGTGCCACCCAACTGAACCGTGAGCAGTTCTTC. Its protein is CATQLNREQFF.

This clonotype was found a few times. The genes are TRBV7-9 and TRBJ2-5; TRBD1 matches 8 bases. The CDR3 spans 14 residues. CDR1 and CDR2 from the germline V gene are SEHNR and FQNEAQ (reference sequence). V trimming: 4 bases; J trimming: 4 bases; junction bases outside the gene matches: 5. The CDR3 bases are TGTGCCAGCAGCTCTCCACAGGGGGGAGAGACCCAGTACTTC. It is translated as CASSSPQGGETQYF.

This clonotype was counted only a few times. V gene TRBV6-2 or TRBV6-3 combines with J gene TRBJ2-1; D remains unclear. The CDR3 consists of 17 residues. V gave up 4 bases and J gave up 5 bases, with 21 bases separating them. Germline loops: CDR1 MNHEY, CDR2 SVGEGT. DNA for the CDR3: TGTGCCAGCAGTTTTTCCTTTTTCCGGGCGGCAAACAATGAGCAGTTCTTC. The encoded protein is CASSFSFFRAANNEQFF.

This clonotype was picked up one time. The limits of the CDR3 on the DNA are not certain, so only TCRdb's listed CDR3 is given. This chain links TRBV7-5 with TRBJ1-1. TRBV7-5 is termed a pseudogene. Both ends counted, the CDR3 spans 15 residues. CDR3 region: CISVPAALGMAEAFF.

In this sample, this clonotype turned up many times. The CDR3 here is CASSLVSTGPNYGYTF. The CDR3 DNA reads as TGTGCCAGCAGCTTAGTTAGCACAGGGCCCAACTATGGCTACACCTTC. The chain carries TRBV7-2 and TRBJ1-2; a possible D gene is TRBD1 (6 bases). CDR1 and CDR2 from the germline V gene are SGHTA and FQGNSA. This CDR3 region has 16 residues. The V gene lost 1 base and the J gene lost 2 bases, with 14 bases spanning the gap.

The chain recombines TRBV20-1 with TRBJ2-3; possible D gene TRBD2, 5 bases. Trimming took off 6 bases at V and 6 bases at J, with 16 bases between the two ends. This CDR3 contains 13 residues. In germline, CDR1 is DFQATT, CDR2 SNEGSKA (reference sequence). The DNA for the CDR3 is TGCAGTGCGAGGGCGCCATCACGGGATACGCAGTATTTT. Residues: CSARAPSRDTQYF.

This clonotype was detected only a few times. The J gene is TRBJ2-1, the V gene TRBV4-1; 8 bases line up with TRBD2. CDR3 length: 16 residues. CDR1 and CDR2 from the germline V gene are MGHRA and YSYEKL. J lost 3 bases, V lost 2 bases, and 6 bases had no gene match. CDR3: CASSQPGLVNYNEQFF. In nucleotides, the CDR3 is TGCGCCAGCAGCCAACCGGGACTAGTGAACTACAATGAGCAGTTCTTC.

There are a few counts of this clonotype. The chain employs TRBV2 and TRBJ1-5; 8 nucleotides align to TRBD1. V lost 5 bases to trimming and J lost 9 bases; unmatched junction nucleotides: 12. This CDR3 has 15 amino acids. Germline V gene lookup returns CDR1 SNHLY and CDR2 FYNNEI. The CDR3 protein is CASSPTGGRDRPQHF. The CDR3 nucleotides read TGTGCCAGCAGTCCAACAGGGGGTCGCGATCGGCCCCAGCATTTT. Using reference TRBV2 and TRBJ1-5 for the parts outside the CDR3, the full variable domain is EPEVTQTPSHQVTQMGQEVILRCVPISNHLYFYWYRQILGQKVEFLVSFYNNEISEKSEIFDDQFSVERPDGSNFTLKIRSTKLEDSAMYFCASSPTGGRDRPQHFGDGTRLSIL.

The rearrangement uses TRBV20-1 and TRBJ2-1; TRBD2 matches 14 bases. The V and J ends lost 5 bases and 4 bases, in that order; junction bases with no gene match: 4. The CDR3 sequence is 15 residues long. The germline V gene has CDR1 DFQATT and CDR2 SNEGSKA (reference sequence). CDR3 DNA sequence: TGCAGTGCTGCGGGACTAGCGGGAGTGTACAATGAGCAGTTCTTC. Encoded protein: CSAAGLAGVYNEQFF.

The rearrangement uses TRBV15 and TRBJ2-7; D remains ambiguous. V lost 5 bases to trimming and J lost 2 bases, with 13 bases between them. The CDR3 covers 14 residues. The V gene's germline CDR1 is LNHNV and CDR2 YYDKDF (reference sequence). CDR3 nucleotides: TGTGCCACCAGCCTTGGCCGACTCGCCTACGAGCAGTACTTC. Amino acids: CATSLGRLAYEQYF.

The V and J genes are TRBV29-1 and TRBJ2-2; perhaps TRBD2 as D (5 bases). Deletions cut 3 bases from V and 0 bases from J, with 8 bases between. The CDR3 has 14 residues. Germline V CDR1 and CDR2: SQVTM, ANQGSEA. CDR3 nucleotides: TGCAGCGTTGAGCGAGCGGCGAACACCGGGGAGCTGTTTTTT. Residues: CSVERAANTGELFF.

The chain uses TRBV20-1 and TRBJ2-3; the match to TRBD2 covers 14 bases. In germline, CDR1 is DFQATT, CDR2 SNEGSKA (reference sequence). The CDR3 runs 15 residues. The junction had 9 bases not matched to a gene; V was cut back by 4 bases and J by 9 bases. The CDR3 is CSATRLAGGPLTQYF. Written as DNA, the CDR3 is TGCAGTGCTACCCGACTAGCGGGAGGGCCACTGACGCAGTATTTT.

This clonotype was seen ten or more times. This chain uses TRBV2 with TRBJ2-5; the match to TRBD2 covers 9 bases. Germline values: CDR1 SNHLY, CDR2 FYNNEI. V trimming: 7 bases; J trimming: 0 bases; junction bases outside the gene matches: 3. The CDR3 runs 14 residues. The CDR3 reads CASTVAGDQETQYF. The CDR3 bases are TGTGCCAGCACGGTAGCGGGGGACCAAGAGACCCAGTACTTC.

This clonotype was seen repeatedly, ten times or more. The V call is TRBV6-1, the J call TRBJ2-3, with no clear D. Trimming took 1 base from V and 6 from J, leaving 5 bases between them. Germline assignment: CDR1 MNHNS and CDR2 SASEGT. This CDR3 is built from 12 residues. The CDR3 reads CASSEGSDTQYF. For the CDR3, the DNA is TGTGCCAGCAGTGAAGGGTCTGATACGCAGTATTTT.

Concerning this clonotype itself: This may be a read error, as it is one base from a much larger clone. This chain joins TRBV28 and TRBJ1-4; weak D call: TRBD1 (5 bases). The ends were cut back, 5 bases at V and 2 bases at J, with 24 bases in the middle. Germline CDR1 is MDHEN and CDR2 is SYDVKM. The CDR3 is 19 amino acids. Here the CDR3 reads CASSNSPGRGVWTNEKLFF. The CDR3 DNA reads TGTGCCAGCAGTAATTCACCGGGACGGGGTGTGTGGACTAATGAAAAACTGTTTTTT.

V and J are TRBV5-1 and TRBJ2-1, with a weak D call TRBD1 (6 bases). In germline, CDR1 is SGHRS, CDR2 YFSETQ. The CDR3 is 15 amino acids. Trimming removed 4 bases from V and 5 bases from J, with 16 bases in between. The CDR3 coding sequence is TGCGCCAGCAGCACCACAGGGTCTCAGGACAATGAGCAGTTCTTC. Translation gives CASSTTGSQDNEQFF.

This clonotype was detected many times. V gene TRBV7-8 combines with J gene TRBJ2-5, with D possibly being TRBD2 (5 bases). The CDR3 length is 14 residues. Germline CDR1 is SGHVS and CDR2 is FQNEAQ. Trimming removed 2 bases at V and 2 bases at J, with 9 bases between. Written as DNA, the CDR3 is TGTGCCAGCAGCTTAAAGAGGGTTCAAGAGACCCAGTACTTC. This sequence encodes CASSLKRVQETQYF. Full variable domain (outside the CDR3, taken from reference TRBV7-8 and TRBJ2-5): GAGVSQSPRYKVAKRGQDVALRCDPISGHVSLFWYQQALGQGPEFLTYFQNEAQLDKSGLPSDRFFAERPEGSVSTLKIQRTQQEDSAVYLCASSLKRVQETQYFGPGTRLLVL.

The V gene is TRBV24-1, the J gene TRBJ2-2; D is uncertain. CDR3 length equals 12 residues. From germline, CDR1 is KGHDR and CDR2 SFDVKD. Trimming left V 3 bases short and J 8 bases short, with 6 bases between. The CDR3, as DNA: TGTGCCACCAGTGATCCGTCGGGGGAGCTGTTTTTT. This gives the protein CATSDPSGELFF.

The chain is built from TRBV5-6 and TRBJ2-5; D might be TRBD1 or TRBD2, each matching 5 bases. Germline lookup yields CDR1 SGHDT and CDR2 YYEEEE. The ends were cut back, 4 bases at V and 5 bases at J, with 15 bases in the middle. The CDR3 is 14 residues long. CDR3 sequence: CASSPREAGETQYF. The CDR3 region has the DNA TGTGCCAGCAGCCCTCGGGAAGCAGGGGAGACCCAGTACTTC.

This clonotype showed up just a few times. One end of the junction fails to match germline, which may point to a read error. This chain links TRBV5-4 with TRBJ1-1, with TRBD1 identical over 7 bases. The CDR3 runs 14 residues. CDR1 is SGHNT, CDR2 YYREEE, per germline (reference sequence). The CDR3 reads CASSLVRRDSAIFF. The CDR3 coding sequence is TGTGCCAGCAGCTTGGTACGCCGGGACAGCGCCATTTTTTTT.

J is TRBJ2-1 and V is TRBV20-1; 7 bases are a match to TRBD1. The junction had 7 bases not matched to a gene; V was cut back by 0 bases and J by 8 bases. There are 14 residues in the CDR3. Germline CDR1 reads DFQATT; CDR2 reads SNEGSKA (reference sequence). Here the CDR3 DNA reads TGCAGTGCTAGAGATTTAGGACAGGAGGATGAGCAGTTCTTC. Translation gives CSARDLGQEDEQFF.

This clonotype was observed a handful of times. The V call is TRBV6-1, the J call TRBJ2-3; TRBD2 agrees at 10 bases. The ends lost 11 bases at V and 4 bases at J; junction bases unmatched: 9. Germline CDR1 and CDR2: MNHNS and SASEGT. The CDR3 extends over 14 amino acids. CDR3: CAHYSGGFADTQYF. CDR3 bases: TGTGCCCACTATAGCGGGGGGTTTGCAGATACGCAGTATTTT.

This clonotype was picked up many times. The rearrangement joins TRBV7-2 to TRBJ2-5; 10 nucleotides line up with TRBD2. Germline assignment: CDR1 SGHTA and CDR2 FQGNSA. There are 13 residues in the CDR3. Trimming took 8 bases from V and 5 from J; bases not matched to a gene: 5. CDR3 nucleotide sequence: TGTGCCAGCGGGAGGGGACTAGCGGAGACCCAGTACTTC. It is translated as CASGRGLAETQYF.

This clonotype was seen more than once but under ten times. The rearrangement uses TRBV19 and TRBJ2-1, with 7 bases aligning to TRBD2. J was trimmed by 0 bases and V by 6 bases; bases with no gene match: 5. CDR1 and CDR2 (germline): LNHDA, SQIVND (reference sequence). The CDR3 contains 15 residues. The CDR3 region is CASRASGSSYNEQFF. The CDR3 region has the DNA TGTGCCAGTAGAGCTAGCGGTAGCTCCTACAATGAGCAGTTCTTC.

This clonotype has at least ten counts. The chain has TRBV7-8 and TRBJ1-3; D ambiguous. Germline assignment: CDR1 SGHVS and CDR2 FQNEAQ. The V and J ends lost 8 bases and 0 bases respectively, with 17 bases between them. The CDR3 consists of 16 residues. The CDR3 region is CASSFPGSRSGNTIYF. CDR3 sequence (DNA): TGTGCCAGCTCTTTCCCGGGCAGCCGCTCTGGAAACACCATATATTTT.

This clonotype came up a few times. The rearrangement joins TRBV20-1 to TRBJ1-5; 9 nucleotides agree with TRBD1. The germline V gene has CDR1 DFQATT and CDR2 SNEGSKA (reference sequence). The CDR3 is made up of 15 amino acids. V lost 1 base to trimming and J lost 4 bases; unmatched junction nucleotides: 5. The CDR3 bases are TGCAGTGCTAGAGGATTCGGACAGGGGAATCAGCCCCAGCATTTT. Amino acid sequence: CSARGFGQGNQPQHF.